This T cell receptor beta chain appears in the sequencing data of a study of memory CD4+ T cells and cytomegalovirus serostatus. Turning to the study itself: Donors were healthy Belgian adults, 9 or 10 CMV seropositive and about 24 seronegative. General study results and limits: About 40% of the roughly 150 known CMV-associated TCRbeta sequences appeared in CD4+ memory. CMV serostatus prediction reached median AUC approximately 0.96, or 0.89 with US-trained model.

The protocol was immunoSEQ multiplex PCR, while the TCRdb copy is restricted to in-frame clones and leaves out a portion. The sample includes some 44,000 clones, approximately 80% seen only once; the top ten take roughly 0.5%. Single viable CD3+CD4+CD8-CD45RO+ cells were sorted as the memory CD4+ T cells. After thawing, CD4+ T cells were positively selected. CDR3 length: 15 residues. V lost 7 bases, J lost 7 bases, and 9 bases stayed unmatched. Germline-derived CDR1 and CDR2 are SGHRS and YFSETQ. On this clone itself: What it binds is unknown.

The chain recombines TRBV5-1 with TRBJ2-1, with 12 bases that match TRBD1. This clonotype originated in an adult in good health and CMV-seronegative. The sequenced material came from memory CD4+ T cells from blood. This chain's CDR3 is CASRGTGGAWNEQFF. The CDR3 coding sequence is TGCGCCAGCCGGGGGACAGGGGGCGCCTGGAATGAGCAGTTCTTC.